One and the same sample provided the 28 T cell receptor beta chains below, sequenced in a study of T-cell reconstitution after alpha-beta-depleted transplantation in children. Unique molecular identifiers were used to barcode this TCRbeta library. In TCRdb, the PCR reads were re-called with MiXCR into one record per CDR3 protein. The sample lists 260,000 or so distinct CDR3 sequences, around 12% occurring once. Sequenced material: PBMCs from the stem cell graft donor, taken from the stem cell graft. The origin of the receptors is a human donor who donated a stem cell graft to a child with acute lymphoblastic leukemia.

Worth noting for this clonotype: This may be a read error: a much more frequent sequence differs by one nucleotide. No conserved phenylalanine or tryptophan is present at the end of the CDR3, so a read error is the likely explanation. The DNA is omitted, as the CDR3 cannot be located on it reliably, and the CDR3 follows TCRdb's listing. The chain recombines TRBV29-1 with TRBJ2-7; the table's D gene call, TRBD1, was not cross checked with the DNA. Germline V CDR1 and CDR2: SQVTM, ANQGSEA. Termini included, the CDR3 measures 11 amino acids. Here the CDR3 reads CSVSTSHFRYL.

This clonotype has a count of ten or more. J is TRBJ1-5 and V is TRBV6-5; tentatively, D is TRBD1 (5 bases). This CDR3 is built from 14 residues. Trimming pared 4 bases from V and 6 bases from J, leaving 13 bases between. From germline, CDR1 is MNHEY and CDR2 SVGAGI. The CDR3 DNA reads as TGTGCCAGCAGTTTCTCGGGGGTCGGTCAGCCCCAGCATTTT. It encodes CASSFSGVGQPQHF.

In its sample, this clonotype was seen many times. The V and J genes are TRBV6-1 and TRBJ2-7; a weak D match, TRBD1 (6 bases). V gave up 5 bases and J gave up 0 bases, with 14 bases separating them. CDR3 size: 15 residues. Germline lookup yields CDR1 MNHNS and CDR2 SASEGT. The DNA for the CDR3 is TGTGCCAGCAGTCCCACAGGGAAGAGCTCCTACGAGCAGTACTTC. Residues: CASSPTGKSSYEQYF.

This clonotype showed up just a few times. V and J are TRBV4-3 and TRBJ2-5; D remains ambiguous. The germline V and J ends were trimmed by 4 bases and 9 bases, with 15 bases remaining between them. The CDR3 runs 13 residues. Germline V lookup: CDR1 LGHNA, CDR2 YSLEER. This CDR3 reads CASSLRLWRPQYF. The DNA of the CDR3 is TGCGCCAGCAGCCTTCGGTTATGGCGCCCCCAGTACTTC.

In its sample, this clonotype was seen a few times. The CDR3 loop is CSVDPSGSNTGELFF. CDR3 sequence (DNA): TGCAGCGTTGACCCGTCCGGGAGCAACACCGGGGAGCTGTTTTTT. The rearrangement links TRBV29-1 to TRBJ2-2; possible D gene TRBD2, 6 bases. The CDR3 is 15 residues long. Germline V gene sequence: CDR1 SQVTM, CDR2 ANQGSEA. V lost 3 bases, J lost 2 bases, and 13 bases lay in between.

This clonotype came up many times. The CDR3 DNA follows: TGCAGTGCTCCCGTCGTAAGTGACAGAGAGACCCAGTACTTC. Its translation: CSAPVVSDRETQYF. The chain combines TRBV20-1 with TRBJ2-5; TRBD1 might be the D (5 bases). V lost 5 bases and J lost 4, with 17 bases in between. The CDR3 length is 14 residues. Germline CDR1 reads DFQATT; CDR2 reads SNEGSKA (reference sequence).

This clonotype was recorded many times. The chain combines TRBV25-1 with TRBJ2-1; D call uncertain. This CDR3 has 15 residues. Germline lookup yields CDR1 MGHDK and CDR2 SYGVNS. Between the trimmed V and J ends, which lost 2 bases and 7 bases, there was a span of 15 bases. The CDR3 loop reads CASSENSKTINEQFF. CDR3 DNA sequence: TGTGCCAGCAGTGAAAACAGCAAGACCATAAATGAGCAGTTCTTC.

This clonotype was seen more than once but under ten times. The chain has TRBV30 and TRBJ1-1; D is possibly TRBD1 (5 bases). Germline V gene sequence: CDR1 GTSNPN, CDR2 SVGIG (reference sequence). This CDR3 is 15 amino acids long. V was trimmed by 1 base and J by 4 bases, leaving 16 bases between them. The CDR3 here is CAWSGGTLVSTEAFF. In DNA, the CDR3 is TGTGCCTGGAGTGGGGGCACCCTGGTCTCCACTGAAGCTTTCTTT.

Remarks on this clonotype: With a much larger clone just one base away, this may be a read error. CDR3 in DNA: TGTGCCAGCACTGAGGGGGGAGCCAAAAACATTCAGTACTTC. This sequence encodes CASTEGGAKNIQYF. The V call is TRBV27, the J call TRBJ2-4, with D perhaps given as TRBD1 or TRBD2 (6 bases each). Germline CDR1 is MNHEY and CDR2 is SMNVEV (reference sequence). Trimming stripped 7 bases from V and 0 bases from J, with 10 bases between. The CDR3 length is 14 residues.

This clonotype has more than one count but fewer than ten. Written as DNA, the CDR3 is TGTGCCAGCAGTTGGACAGGGGAGAACTATGGCTACACCTTC. Protein: CASSWTGENYGYTF. The chain couples TRBV6-5 to TRBJ1-2; 9 bases line up with TRBD1. Losses at the gene ends were 4 bases for V and 2 bases for J; bases not matched to a gene: 2. The germline gives CDR1 MNHEY, CDR2 SVGAGI. This CDR3 has 14 amino acids.

This clonotype showed up many times. This chain connects TRBV20-1 to TRBJ2-3; D may match TRBD1 or TRBD2 (5 bases each). The CDR3 extends over 15 amino acids. Per germline, CDR1 DFQATT and CDR2 SNEGSKA (reference sequence). Trimming shortened V by 3 bases and J by 0 bases, and 13 bases separated the two germline ends. Here the CDR3 DNA reads TGCAGTGCTAGGGTCTGGGGACGAAGCACAGATACGCAGTATTTT. Protein: CSARVWGRSTDTQYF.

This clonotype came up many times. The V and J genes are TRBV6-5 and TRBJ2-5, with a weak D call TRBD2 (5 bases). The CDR3 sequence is 15 residues long. Looked up from germline, CDR1 is MNHEY and CDR2 is SVGAGI. V lost 4 bases, J lost 0 bases, and 12 bases lay in between. The CDR3 protein is CASSFERSYQETQYF. The CDR3 region has the DNA TGTGCCAGCAGTTTCGAGCGGAGCTACCAAGAGACCCAGTACTTC.

This clonotype showed up many times. This rearrangement joins TRBV3-1 to TRBJ2-7; 8 nucleotides line up with TRBD1. The CDR3 is 15 residues long. The V and J ends lost 1 base and 2 bases, in that order; junction bases with no gene match: 4. Germline CDR1 LGHDT, CDR2 YNNKEL (reference sequence). The CDR3 bases are TGTGCCAGCAGCCAAGGGGGACAGGTCCCCTACGAGCAGTACTTC. Translated: CASSQGGQVPYEQYF.

This chain links TRBV7-2 with TRBJ2-7; 7 bases match TRBD1. J gave up 1 base and V 2 bases, and 5 bases lay outside the gene matches. Germline CDR1 and CDR2: SGHTA and FQGNSA. The CDR3 spans 15 residues. The CDR3 DNA is TGTGCCAGCAGCTTATACAGGGGACCTTCCTACGAGCAGTACTTC. This codes for CASSLYRGPSYEQYF.

This clonotype was recorded at least ten times. The chain employs TRBV5-1 and TRBJ2-7; D unclear. The CDR3 is 16 amino acids. V lost 4 bases and J 2 bases, leaving 19 bases between the germline ends. Per the germline V gene, CDR1 is SGHRS and CDR2 is YFSETQ. The CDR3 DNA follows: TGCGCCAGCAGCCCAGATGGACGTGACAAGACCTACGAGCAGTACTTC. Amino acids: CASSPDGRDKTYEQYF.

This sequence joins TRBV4-2 and TRBJ2-3, with TRBD2 identical over 9 bases. V lost 1 base and J lost 3; bases outside the gene matches: 14. The CDR3 is 19 amino acids. Germline lookup yields CDR1 LGHNA and CDR2 YNFKEQ. Written as DNA, the CDR3 is TGTGCCAGCAGCCAAGTCCCCAGCGGGGGGCGACCCCGGACAGATACGCAGTATTTT. It yields the protein CASSQVPSGGRPRTDTQYF.

This clonotype was counted many times. The chain employs TRBV28 and TRBJ1-5, with no clear D. Germline V CDR1 and CDR2: MDHEN, SYDVKM. This CDR3 contains 15 residues. V gave up 3 bases and J gave up 1 base, with 10 bases separating them. CDR3 DNA: TGTGCCAGCAGTTTGGAGAGACCGAGCAATCAGCCCCAGCATTTT. This sequence encodes CASSLERPSNQPQHF.

This clonotype was observed many times. V and J are TRBV29-1 and TRBJ2-3; a weak D match, TRBD2 (6 bases). Germline V gene lookup returns CDR1 SQVTM and CDR2 ANQGSEA. The CDR3 spans 14 residues. Trimming cost V 1 base and J 1 base, with 9 bases left between them. CDR3 nucleotide sequence: TGCAGCGTTGAAGGGACTACGCGCACAGATACGCAGTATTTT. Amino acid sequence: CSVEGTTRTDTQYF.

This clonotype was seen many times. The V and J genes are TRBV10-3 and TRBJ2-6, with D perhaps matching TRBD1 or TRBD2 (5 bases each). Germline V gives CDR1 ENHRY, CDR2 SYGVKD. The length of the CDR3 is 15 residues. The ends were cut back, 11 bases at V and 3 bases at J, with 17 bases in the middle. CDR3 sequence reads: CASSEGSLGANVLTF. The DNA for the CDR3 is TGTGCCTCCTCTGAGGGGAGCCTTGGGGCCAACGTCCTGACTTTC.

About this clonotype: The germline gene is not matched at one end of the junction; a read error may be the cause. The CDR3 sequence is CASSLRQGTYQQYF. The CDR3 nucleotides read TGCGCCAGCAGCTTGCGACAGGGGACCTACCAGCAGTACTTC. The chain is built from TRBV5-1 and TRBJ2-7, with 8 bases matching TRBD1. Germline V CDR1 and CDR2: SGHRS, YFSETQ. CDR3 length equals 14 residues.

This clonotype showed up many times. The V call is TRBV5-6, the J call TRBJ2-7; 7 bases align to TRBD1. The CDR3 spans 16 residues. J was trimmed by 0 bases and V by 4 bases; bases with no gene match: 10. The germline gives CDR1 SGHDT, CDR2 YYEEEE. The CDR3 loop reads CASSDGATGTSYEQYF. Here the CDR3 DNA reads TGTGCCAGCAGCGATGGGGCGACAGGGACCTCCTACGAGCAGTACTTC. The full variable domain, its missing parts supplied by reference TRBV5-6 and TRBJ2-7, is DAGVTQSPTHLIKTRGQQVTLRCSPKSGHDTVSWYQQALGQGPQFIFQYYEEEERQRGNFPDRFSGHQFPNYSSELNVNALLLGDSALYLCASSDGATGTSYEQYFGPGTRLTVT.

This clonotype was seen ten or more times. The chain has TRBV4-3 and TRBJ1-4; D uncertain. V lost 0 bases and J 5 bases, leaving 4 bases between the germline ends. The CDR3 sequence is 13 residues long. The V gene's germline CDR1 is LGHNA and CDR2 YSLEER. CDR3 residues: CASSQDFNEKLFF. CDR3 bases: TGCGCCAGCAGCCAAGACTTCAATGAAAAACTGTTTTTT.

This clonotype was observed a few times. J is TRBJ1-4 and V is TRBV12-3 or TRBV12-4, with TRBD1 matching over 9 bases. CDR3 length: 15 amino acids. Trimming removed 6 bases from V and 6 bases from J; junction bases left unmatched: 8. The CDR3 nucleotides are TGTGCCAGCAGCCAAGGGACAGGGACGTATGAAAAACTGTTTTTT. Its protein product is CASSQGTGTYEKLFF.

This clonotype was observed many times. This sequence joins TRBV7-2 and TRBJ1-1; D ambiguous. This CDR3 comprises 14 residues. Germline CDR1 and CDR2: SGHTA and FQGNSA. Trimming stripped 6 bases from V and 4 bases from J, with 15 bases between. CDR3 sequence reads: CASSPQVLRTEAFF. The CDR3 DNA reads TGTGCCAGCAGTCCTCAAGTTCTTCGCACTGAAGCTTTCTTT.

This clonotype was seen many times. The V and J genes are TRBV7-7 and TRBJ2-5, with 9 bases identical to TRBD1. V lost 3 bases and J lost 2; bases outside the gene matches: 4. The CDR3 is 15 residues long. Germline V CDR1 and CDR2: SSHAT, FNYEAQ (reference sequence). In DNA, the CDR3 is TGTGCCAGCAGCTTGACAGGGGGGGCTCAAGAGACCCAGTACTTC. This translates into CASSLTGGAQETQYF.

This clonotype was observed many times. The J gene is TRBJ1-2, the V gene TRBV7-9, with TRBD1 matching over 7 bases. V lost 3 bases and J lost 8; bases outside the gene matches: 9. The CDR3 extends over 14 amino acids. The germline CDR1 and CDR2 sequences are SEHNR and FQNEAQ (reference sequence). This CDR3 is CASSFHRGRSGYTF. CDR3 DNA: TGTGCCAGCAGCTTCCACAGGGGAAGGAGCGGCTACACCTTC.

This clonotype was detected many times. The chain carries TRBV7-9 and TRBJ1-2; D gene unclear. Germline CDR1 is SEHNR and CDR2 is FQNEAQ (reference sequence). This CDR3 is built from 13 residues. V was pared by 2 bases and J by 3 bases, with 7 bases between. CDR3 DNA sequence: TGTGCCAGCAGCTTATCCTTGGACTATGGCTACACCTTC. Its translation: CASSLSLDYGYTF.

This clonotype was seen at least ten times. In DNA form, the CDR3 reads TGTGCCAGCAGTTTCGGGTGGGCTAGCGGGGGCCCGAAGACCTACGAGCAGTACTTC. This gives the protein CASSFGWASGGPKTYEQYF. The gene calls are TRBV27 and TRBJ2-7; TRBD2 matches 10 bases. CDR1 is MNHEY, CDR2 SMNVEV, per germline (reference sequence). Trimming at V came to 3 bases and at J to 2 bases, leaving 16 bases not matched to a gene. CDR3 length: 19 residues.